This entry describes one TCR beta chain. This sample is part of a study of T cell changes during pregnancy in multiple sclerosis. TCRdb keeps only in-frame clones here, not all; method: immunoSEQ multiplex PCR. This sample has some 74,000 clones; around 92% occur once, and the top ten carry 2% to 2.5%. Material: peripheral blood, obtained before pregnancy. The sequence derives from a female donor with multiple sclerosis, enrolled in a pregnancy study.

The CDR3 bases are TGTGCCAGCAGCCTGACAGGGTTTAGCGACGGCGGGGAGCTGTTTTTT. As protein: CASSLTGFSDGGELFF. The V call is TRBV5-4, the J call TRBJ2-2, with 7 bases lining up with TRBD1. Losses at the gene ends were 4 bases for V and 7 bases for J; bases not matched to a gene: 13. This CDR3 has 16 residues. Germline values: CDR1 SGHNT, CDR2 YYREEE (reference sequence).